A single sample gave rise to the 20 T cell receptor beta chains below, sequenced in a study of Tregs in tolerant kidney transplant recipients. Profiled with immunoSEQ multiplex PCR; TCRdb holds only in-frame clones, not every one. The data contain about 94,000 clones, roughly 93% of them singletons. The sequencing here drew on CD4+ T cells from blood, taken before the transplant. The origin of the receptors is a human donor who received a combined kidney and bone marrow transplant.

Concerning this clone: Other DNA sequences in this specimen translate into the identical CDR3. The V and J genes are TRBV18 and TRBJ1-1; tentatively, D is TRBD1 (6 bases). Trimming cost V 3 bases and J 0 bases, with 8 bases left between them. The CDR3 extends over 14 amino acids. Germline V CDR1 and CDR2: KGHSH, LQKENI. The CDR3 sequence: CASSPQGLNTEAFF. In DNA form, the CDR3 reads TGTGCCAGCTCACCTCAGGGGTTGAACACTGAAGCTTTCTTT.

The rearrangement joins TRBV7-9 to TRBJ1-5; D unclear. Germline lookup yields CDR1 SEHNR and CDR2 FQNEAQ (reference sequence). The CDR3 is 14 residues long. Trimming shortened V by 3 bases and J by 3 bases, and 9 bases separated the two germline ends. The CDR3 region has the DNA TGTGCCAGCAGCTTGTCCCCCAACAATCAGCCCCAGCATTTT. This encodes CASSLSPNNQPQHF.

J is TRBJ2-2 and V is TRBV5-1; 8 bases agree with TRBD2. The CDR3 contains 18 residues. V lost 1 base to trimming and J lost 9 bases; unmatched junction nucleotides: 17. Germline V gives CDR1 SGHRS, CDR2 YFSETQ. The CDR3, as DNA: TGCGCCAGCAGCTTGACAGTGACCAGCGGGGGATCAATTCGGGAGCTGTTTTTT. As protein: CASSLTVTSGGSIRELFF.

The J gene is TRBJ1-1, the V gene TRBV5-4, with D perhaps TRBD1 (6 bases). This CDR3 is built from 13 residues. Germline V lookup: CDR1 SGHNT, CDR2 YYREEE (reference sequence). Trimming removed 4 bases at V and 1 base at J, with 8 bases between. CDR3 protein: CASSPGQNTEAFF. The CDR3 nucleotides are TGTGCCAGCAGCCCGGGACAGAACACTGAAGCTTTCTTT.

The rearrangement links TRBV6-6 to TRBJ2-3; D may be TRBD2 (5 bases). Deletions cut 7 bases from V and 6 bases from J, with 11 bases between. In germline, CDR1 is MNHNY, CDR2 SVGAGI (reference sequence). This CDR3 comprises 12 residues. The CDR3 loop reads CASTLAGDTQYF. The CDR3 DNA is TGTGCCAGCACTCTAGCCGGCGATACGCAGTATTTT.

The gene calls are TRBV4-1 and TRBJ2-3, with a tentative D call TRBD2 (5 bases). The V end lost 2 bases, the J end lost 2 bases, and 14 bases lay between the germline ends. CDR3 length equals 16 residues. Germline V gene sequence: CDR1 MGHRA, CDR2 YSYEKL. CDR3 coding DNA: TGCGCCAGCAGCCAACCTTTCCAGCGGAACACAGATACGCAGTATTTT. This codes for CASSQPFQRNTDTQYF.

The chain links TRBV30 to TRBJ2-5; TRBD1 aligns across 10 bases. V was clipped by 4 bases and J by 0 bases; unmatched bases: 5. Germline lookup yields CDR1 GTSNPN and CDR2 SVGIG (reference sequence). This CDR3 contains 15 residues. Here the CDR3 reads CAWIRDRGYQETQYF. CDR3 nucleotides: TGTGCCTGGATAAGGGACAGGGGATACCAAGAGACCCAGTACTTC.

CDR3 bases: TGTGCCAGCAGCCTTGGGACAGCGACTAACTATGGCTACACCTTC. Protein sequence: CASSLGTATNYGYTF. The chain couples TRBV14 to TRBJ1-2, with 7 bases lining up with TRBD1. The CDR3 is 15 residues long. Germline values: CDR1 SGHDN, CDR2 FVKESK. Germline trimming cut 4 bases from V and 0 bases from J; bases unmatched to any gene: 5.

The chain couples TRBV6-5 to TRBJ2-1; 11 nucleotides agree with TRBD2. J lost 9 bases, V lost 4 bases, and 8 bases had no gene match. Germline V gene data show CDR1 as MNHEY and CDR2 as SVGAGI. The CDR3 spans 15 residues. CDR3: CASSSVSGRAGEQFF. The CDR3, as DNA: TGTGCCAGCAGTTCCGTTAGCGGGAGGGCCGGTGAGCAGTTCTTC.

This clone was picked up one time. V is TRBV7-2 and J is TRBJ1-5, with D perhaps TRBD1 (5 bases). The CDR3 contains 13 residues. Trimming took off 5 bases at V and 6 bases at J, with 11 bases between the two ends. CDR1 is SGHTA, CDR2 FQGNSA, per germline. CDR3 region: CASSNGQGQPQHF. CDR3 coding DNA: TGTGCCAGCAGCAACGGTCAGGGTCAGCCCCAGCATTTT.

The table lists this clone with a count of one. The chain uses TRBV27 and TRBJ1-1; TRBD1 aligns across 8 bases. The germline V gene encodes CDR1 MNHEY and CDR2 SMNVEV (reference sequence). V lost 3 bases, J lost 9 bases, and 6 bases stayed unmatched. The CDR3 sequence is 13 residues long. The CDR3 nucleotides are TGTGCCAGCAGTTTTTCGGACAGGGCGAAAGCTTTCTTT. Translated: CASSFSDRAKAFF.

The chain combines TRBV18 with TRBJ1-5; D unresolved. V was clipped by 3 bases and J by 5 bases, with 8 bases between them. Per germline, CDR1 KGHSH and CDR2 LQKENI. This CDR3 comprises 13 residues. The CDR3 bases are TGTGCCAGCTCACCGAGCCTCGATCAGCCCCAGCATTTT. This encodes CASSPSLDQPQHF.

The rearrangement uses TRBV19 and TRBJ2-5; D not resolved. CDR3 length equals 13 residues. V gave up 4 bases and J gave up 2 bases, with 8 bases separating them. From germline, CDR1 is LNHDA and CDR2 SQIVND (reference sequence). The CDR3, as DNA: TGTGCCAGTAGTAAGCAAAATCAAGAGACCCAGTACTTC. As protein: CASSKQNQETQYF.

With respect to this clone: An end of the junction differs from the germline gene, which may be a read error. The genes are TRBV9 and TRBJ2-5; D might be TRBD2 (6 bases). The CDR3 is 15 amino acids. CDR1 is SGDLS and CDR2 is YYNGEE in the germline V gene. The CDR3 DNA sequence: TGTGCCAGCGGCGTAGACCCCCGGGAGTCCGAGACCCAGTACTTC. As protein: CASGVDPRESETQYF. Looking up the rest from reference TRBV9 and TRBJ2-5 gives the full variable domain: DSGVTQTPKHLITATGQRVTLRCSPRSGDLSVYWYQQSLDQGLQFLIQYYNGEERAKGNILERFSAQQFPDLHSELNLSSLELGDSALYFCASGVDPRESETQYFGPGTRLLVL.

The V and J genes are TRBV5-4 and TRBJ1-1; no clear D gene. The CDR3 length is 13 residues. Germline CDR1 SGHNT, CDR2 YYREEE (reference sequence). Trimming took 2 bases from V and 8 from J, leaving 13 bases between them. CDR3 loop: CASSFGSPAEAFF. CDR3 DNA: TGTGCCAGCAGCTTTGGTAGTCCCGCGGAAGCTTTCTTT.

V gene TRBV5-1 combines with J gene TRBJ2-7; 9 nucleotides agree with TRBD1. After removal of 4 bases from V and 4 bases from J, the junction contained 6 bases not matched to a gene. CDR3 length equals 14 residues. Looked up from germline, CDR1 is SGHRS and CDR2 is YFSETQ. DNA for the CDR3: TGCGCCAGCAGCCCGACAGGGGGGTGGTACGAGCAGTACTTC. This sequence encodes CASSPTGGWYEQYF.

The chain combines TRBV5-1 with TRBJ2-7; 14 bases fit TRBD2. The V segment lost 0 bases and the J segment 5 bases; nucleotides outside the gene matches: 4. Germline V gene sequence: CDR1 SGHRS, CDR2 YFSETQ. This CDR3 spans 16 amino acids. CDR3 DNA: TGCGCCAGCAGCTTGGCGGGACTAGCGGGAGTCGACGAGCAGTACTTC. It translates to CASSLAGLAGVDEQYF.

The V call is TRBV29-1, the J call TRBJ1-1; the D gene is possibly TRBD1 (5 bases). CDR1 and CDR2 from the germline V gene are SQVTM and ANQGSEA. The CDR3 runs to 13 residues. Trimming stripped 3 bases from V and 3 bases from J, with 11 bases between. The CDR3 loop reads CSVEGQGDTEAFF. The CDR3 DNA is TGCAGCGTTGAGGGGCAGGGCGACACTGAAGCTTTCTTT.

V gene TRBV5-4 combines with J gene TRBJ2-7, with 8 bases that match TRBD2. Germline CDR1 and CDR2: SGHNT and YYREEE (reference sequence). Trimming cost V 6 bases and J 3 bases; bases outside gene matches: 11. The CDR3 length is 15 residues. DNA of the CDR3: TGTGCCAGCAACAACTACGGGGGGGGACACTACGAGCAGTACTTC. Translated, it gives CASNNYGGGHYEQYF.

The rearrangement joins TRBV15 to TRBJ1-2; 10 nucleotides line up with TRBD1. The trim removed 0 bases at V and 8 bases at J, leaving 3 bases unmatched. The CDR3 runs 14 residues. The V gene's germline CDR1 is LNHNV and CDR2 YYDKDF (reference sequence). The CDR3 coding sequence is TGTGCCACCAGCAGAGATCGGGGACAGGGGGGCTACACCTTC. It is translated as CATSRDRGQGGYTF.